This TCR beta chain is from a study of blood T cell repertoires in COVID-19. Study-wide context: Sites across the United States, Italy and Spain contributed samples from acute and convalescent COVID-19.

Germline CDR1 reads WNHNN; CDR2 reads SYGVQD (reference sequence). Trimming shortened V by 4 bases and J by 5 bases, and 13 bases separated the two germline ends. The CDR3 loop spans 14 amino acids. This clone was seen once. Per the authors' pipeline: The assay estimated nucleated cells by amplifying reference gene primers. Profiled with immunoSEQ multiplex PCR; TCRdb holds only in-frame clones, not every one. That table supplies the V and J calls and clone size; D and trimming were determined from the DNA. The sample shows 320,000 or so clones, approximately 88% of them seen only once. Clinical histories supplied by participants themselves formed the basis of cohort assignment. In Cohort 3, a recovered donor had either two negative PCRs, clearance, or symptom resolution.

The genes are TRBV10-1 and TRBJ2-3; possibly TRBD2 for D (5 bases). The sample taken for sequencing was PBMCs or T cells enriched from blood (not recorded which). This clonotype was obtained from a man younger than 45 who had recovered from COVID-19. This CDR3 is CASSALGVGDTQYF. DNA of the CDR3: TGCGCCAGCAGTGCCCTCGGGGTTGGAGATACGCAGTATTTT.